This T cell receptor beta chain was profiled in a study of T-cell memory formation after mild COVID-19. Germline lookup yields CDR1 SGHAT and CDR2 FQNNGV. The CDR3 has 16 residues. V lost 3 bases and J 2 bases, leaving 15 bases between the germline ends. This clonotype was recorded a few times. The antigen is unknown. Study findings and constraints: Mainly in CM and EM were contracting CD4+ clones; CD8+ were in EMRA.

TCR alpha and TCR beta cDNA libraries carrying sample barcodes and UMIs were produced by 5'RACE using constant-segment primers. TCRdb used MiXCR to reprocess the 5' RACE reads, holding one entry per CDR3 protein. Seen here are around 250,000 distinct CDR3 sequences, approximately 10% observed once, and the top ten hold around 23%. The chain is built from TRBV11-2 and TRBJ2-3; perhaps TRBD2 as D (5 bases). The source material was PBMCs or a T cell subset sorted from them (not recorded which). The TCR originated in a young man who had mild COVID-19 (a few samples of this study predate the infection). Cell type and time point are not known. The CDR3, as DNA: TGTGCCAGCAGCTTCGGACTCTTTGCCCTCACAGATACGCAGTATTTT. The encoded protein is CASSFGLFALTDTQYF.